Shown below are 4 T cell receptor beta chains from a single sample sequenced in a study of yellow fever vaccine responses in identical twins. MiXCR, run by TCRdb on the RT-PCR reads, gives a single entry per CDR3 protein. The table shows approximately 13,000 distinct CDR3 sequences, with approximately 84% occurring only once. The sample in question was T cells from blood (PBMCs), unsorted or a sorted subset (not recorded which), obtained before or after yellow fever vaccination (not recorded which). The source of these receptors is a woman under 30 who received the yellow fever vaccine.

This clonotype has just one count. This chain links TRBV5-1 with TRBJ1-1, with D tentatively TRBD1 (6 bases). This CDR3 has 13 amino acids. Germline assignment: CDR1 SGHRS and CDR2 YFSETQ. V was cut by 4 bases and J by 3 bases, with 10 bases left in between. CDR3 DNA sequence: TGCGCCAGCAGCGCGGACAGTCACACTGAAGCTTTCTTT. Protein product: CASSADSHTEAFF.

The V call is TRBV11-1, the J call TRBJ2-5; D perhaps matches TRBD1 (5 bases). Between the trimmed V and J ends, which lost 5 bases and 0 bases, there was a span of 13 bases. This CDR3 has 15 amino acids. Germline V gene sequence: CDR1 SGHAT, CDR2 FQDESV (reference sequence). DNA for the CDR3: TGTGCCAGCAGCGGCCTTCCAGGGAACCAAGAGACCCAGTACTTC. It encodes CASSGLPGNQETQYF.

DNA of the CDR3: TGCAGCGCCCGGGGGATTCAAGAGACCCAGTACTTC. This gives the protein CSARGIQETQYF. J is TRBJ2-5 and V is TRBV29-1, with D perhaps matching TRBD2 (6 bases). V dropped 7 bases and J dropped 2 bases, with 11 bases sitting between them. Germline V lookup: CDR1 SQVTM, CDR2 ANQGSEA. The CDR3 spans 12 residues. Full variable domain (missing parts from reference TRBV29-1 and TRBJ2-5): SAVISQKPSRDICQRGTSLTIQCQVDSQVTMMFWYRQQPGQSLTLIATANQGSEATYESGFVIDKFPISRPNLTFSTLTVSNMSPEDSSIYLCSARGIQETQYFGPGTRLLVL.

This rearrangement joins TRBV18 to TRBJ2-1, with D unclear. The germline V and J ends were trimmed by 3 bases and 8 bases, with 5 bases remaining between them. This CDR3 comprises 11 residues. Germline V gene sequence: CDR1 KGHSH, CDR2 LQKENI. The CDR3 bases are TGTGCCAGCTCACCTCTGTATGAGCAGTTCTTC. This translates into CASSPLYEQFF.